This record concerns one TCR beta chain sequence. This sample was included in a study of blood T cell repertoires in COVID-19. Looking at the study overall: There were acute and convalescent COVID-19 samples, and they came from the United States, Italy and Spain. The cDNA or gDNA used as material had been derived from T cells, B-cell-depleted T cells, or PBMCs.

Germline V gene data show CDR1 as PRHDT and CDR2 as FYEKMQ (reference sequence). This CDR3 contains 16 residues. The V end was cut by 5 bases, the J end by 1 base, with 14 bases between. As originally analysed: Nucleated cell counts were estimated from reference gene primer amplification. Only in-frame clones appear in the TCRdb table, and some are missing; sequencing was by immunoSEQ multiplex PCR. V and J calls and clone size are those listed in that table; D and trimming were worked out from the DNA. The sample has about 81,000 clones, less than 80% seen once. The chain has TRBV13 and TRBJ2-2; a weak D match, TRBD1 (7 bases). The sequenced sample consisted of peripheral blood. This sequence originates from a woman between 50 and 59 years old with acute or convalescent COVID-19. The CDR3 spells CASSPGDRRNTGELFF. For the CDR3, the DNA is TGTGCCAGCAGCCCGGGGGACAGACGGAACACCGGGGAGCTGTTTTTT. The entire variable domain, with the rest obtained from reference TRBV13 and TRBJ2-2, is as follows: AAGVIQSPRHLIKEKRETATLKCYPIPRHDTVYWYQQGPGQDPQFLISFYEKMQSDKGSIPDRFSAQQFSDYHSELNMSSLELGDSALYFCASSPGDRRNTGELFFGEGSRLTVL.